This T cell receptor beta chain was captured in a study of CD8+CD57+ T cells in acquired aplastic anemia. Investigators profiled TCR beta VDJ and CDR3 from genomic DNA template. MiXCR was run by TCRdb on the reads, yielding one entry per CDR3 protein. Seen here are about 180,000 distinct CDR3 sequences, roughly 65% observed once, and the top ten hold under 45%. CDR3 length equals 15 residues. Looked up from germline, CDR1 is SGDLS and CDR2 is YYNGEE. Trimming took 4 bases from V and 0 from J, leaving 11 bases between them. Sequenced patients had shown CD8+CD57+ cell expansion by flow cytometry. The sample consisted of sorted CD4+, CD8+, or CD8+CD57+ T cells (not recorded which) from PBMCs. The source is a human donor with aplastic anemia. The V and J genes are TRBV9 and TRBJ2-1, with D hard to call. The CDR3 DNA is TGTGCCAGCAGCTTAAGGCAGGACTCCTACAATGAGCAGTTCTTC. Protein sequence: CASSLRQDSYNEQFF.